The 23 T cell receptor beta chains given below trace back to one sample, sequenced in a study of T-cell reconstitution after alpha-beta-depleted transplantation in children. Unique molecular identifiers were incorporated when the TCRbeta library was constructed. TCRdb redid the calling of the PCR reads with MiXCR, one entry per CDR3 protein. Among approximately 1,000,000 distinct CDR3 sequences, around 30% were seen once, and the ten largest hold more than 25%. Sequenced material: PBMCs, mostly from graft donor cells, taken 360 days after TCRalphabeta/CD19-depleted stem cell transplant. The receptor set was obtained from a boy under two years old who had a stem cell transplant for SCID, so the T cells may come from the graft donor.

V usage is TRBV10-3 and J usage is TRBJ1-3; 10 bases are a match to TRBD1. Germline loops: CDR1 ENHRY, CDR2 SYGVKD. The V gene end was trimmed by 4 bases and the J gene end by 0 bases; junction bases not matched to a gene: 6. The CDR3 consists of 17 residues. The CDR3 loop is CAISVDRGIVSGNTIYF. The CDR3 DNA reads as TGTGCCATCAGTGTGGACAGGGGGATTGTCTCTGGAAACACCATATATTTT.

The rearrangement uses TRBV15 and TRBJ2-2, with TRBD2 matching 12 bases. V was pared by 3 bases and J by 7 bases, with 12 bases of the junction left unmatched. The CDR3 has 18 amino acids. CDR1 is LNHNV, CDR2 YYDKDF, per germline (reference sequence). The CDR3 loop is CATSRKLAGGGNGGELFF. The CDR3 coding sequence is TGTGCCACCAGCAGGAAACTAGCGGGGGGCGGGAATGGCGGGGAGCTGTTTTTT.

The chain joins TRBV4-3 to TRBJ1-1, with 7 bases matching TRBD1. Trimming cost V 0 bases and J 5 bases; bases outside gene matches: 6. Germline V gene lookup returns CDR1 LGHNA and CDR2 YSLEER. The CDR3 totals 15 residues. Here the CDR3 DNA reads TGCGCCAGCAGCCAAGAAAGACAGGGTGGTACTGAAGCTTTCTTT. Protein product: CASSQERQGGTEAFF.

The CDR3 DNA reads TGTGCCAGCAGCATCTGGGTTAATGAAAAACTGTTTTTT. This sequence encodes CASSIWVNEKLFF. The chain has TRBV7-6 and TRBJ1-4, with no clear D. Trimming pared 5 bases from V and 4 bases from J, leaving 8 bases between. The CDR3 consists of 13 residues. CDR1 is SGHVS, CDR2 FNYEAQ, per germline.

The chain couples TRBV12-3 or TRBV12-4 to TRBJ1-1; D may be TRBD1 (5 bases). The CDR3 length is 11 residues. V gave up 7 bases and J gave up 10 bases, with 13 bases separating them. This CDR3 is CASTTNRLAFF. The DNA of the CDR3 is TGTGCCAGCACCACCAACAGGTTAGCTTTCTTT.

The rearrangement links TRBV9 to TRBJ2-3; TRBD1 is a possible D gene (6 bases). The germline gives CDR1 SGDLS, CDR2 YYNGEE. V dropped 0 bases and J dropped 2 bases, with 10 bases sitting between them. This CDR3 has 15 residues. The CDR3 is CASSVGGGITDTQYF. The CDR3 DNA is TGTGCCAGCAGCGTAGGAGGGGGAATCACAGATACGCAGTATTTT.

For the CDR3, the DNA is TGTGCCAGCAGCCAAGTCCCCTACGGACTAACCTACAATGAGCAGTTCTTC. This gives the protein CASSQVPYGLTYNEQFF. V gene TRBV14 combines with J gene TRBJ2-1; TRBD2 is a possible D gene (6 bases). The CDR3 has 17 amino acids. Trimming took 1 base from V and 2 from J, leaving 15 bases between them. Germline V lookup: CDR1 SGHDN, CDR2 FVKESK.

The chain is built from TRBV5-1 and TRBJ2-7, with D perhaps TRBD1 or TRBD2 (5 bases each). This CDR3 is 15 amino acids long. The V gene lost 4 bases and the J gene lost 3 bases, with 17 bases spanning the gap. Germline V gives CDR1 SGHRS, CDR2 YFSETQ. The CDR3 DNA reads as TGCGCCAGCAGCCCCCGGGACGATCGAGTCTACGAGCAGTACTTC. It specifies CASSPRDDRVYEQYF.

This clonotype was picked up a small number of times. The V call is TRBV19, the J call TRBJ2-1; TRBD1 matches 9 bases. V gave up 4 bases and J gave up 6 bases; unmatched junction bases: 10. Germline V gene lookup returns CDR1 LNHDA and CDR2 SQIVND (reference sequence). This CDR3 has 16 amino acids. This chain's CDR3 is CASSTLGQGQANEQFF. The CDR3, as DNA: TGTGCCAGTAGTACGTTAGGACAGGGGCAGGCCAATGAGCAGTTCTTC. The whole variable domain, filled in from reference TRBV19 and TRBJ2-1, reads DGGITQSPKYLFRKEGQNVTLSCEQNLNHDAMYWYRQDPGQGLRLIYYSQIVNDFQKGDIAEGYSVSREKKESFPLTVTSAQKNPTAFYLCASSTLGQGQANEQFFGPGTRLTVL.

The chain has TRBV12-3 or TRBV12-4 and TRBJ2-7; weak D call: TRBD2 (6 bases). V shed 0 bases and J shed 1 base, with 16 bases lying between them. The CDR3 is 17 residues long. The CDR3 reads CASSLAVGRDISYEQYF. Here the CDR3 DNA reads TGTGCCAGCAGTTTAGCGGTGGGGCGGGATATTTCCTACGAGCAGTACTTC.

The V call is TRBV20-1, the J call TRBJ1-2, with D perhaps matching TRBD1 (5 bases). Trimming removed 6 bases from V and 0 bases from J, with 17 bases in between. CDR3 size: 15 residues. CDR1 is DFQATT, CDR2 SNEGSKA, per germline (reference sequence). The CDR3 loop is CSADDQGLANYGYTF. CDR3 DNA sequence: TGCAGTGCCGACGACCAGGGCCTGGCTAACTATGGCTACACCTTC.

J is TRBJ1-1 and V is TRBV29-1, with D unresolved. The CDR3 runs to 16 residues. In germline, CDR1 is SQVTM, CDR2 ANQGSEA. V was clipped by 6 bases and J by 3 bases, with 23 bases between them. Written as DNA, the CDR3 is TGCAGCGTCACCCCGAGACCACAATTGGTGGACACTGAAGCTTTCTTT. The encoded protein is CSVTPRPQLVDTEAFF.

CDR3 protein: CASSLLPGQQPQHF. The CDR3 bases are TGTGCCAGCAGCCTCCTCCCGGGACAGCAGCCCCAGCATTTT. The chain combines TRBV3-1 with TRBJ1-5; 7 bases align to TRBD1. This CDR3 region has 14 residues. V was clipped by 4 bases and J by 7 bases; unmatched bases: 7. Germline CDR1 LGHDT, CDR2 YNNKEL (reference sequence).

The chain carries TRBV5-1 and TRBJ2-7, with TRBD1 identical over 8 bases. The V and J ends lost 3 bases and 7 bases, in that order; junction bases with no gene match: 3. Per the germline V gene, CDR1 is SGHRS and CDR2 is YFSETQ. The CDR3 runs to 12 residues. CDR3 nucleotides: TGCGCCAGCAGCTCCCGGGACAGGGAGCAGTACTTC. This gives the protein CASSSRDREQYF.

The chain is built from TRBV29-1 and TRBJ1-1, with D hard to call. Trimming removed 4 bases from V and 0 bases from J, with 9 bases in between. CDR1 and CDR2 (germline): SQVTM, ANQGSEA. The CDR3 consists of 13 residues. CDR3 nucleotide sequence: TGCAGCGTTGGACAACGAATGAACACTGAAGCTTTCTTT. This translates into CSVGQRMNTEAFF.

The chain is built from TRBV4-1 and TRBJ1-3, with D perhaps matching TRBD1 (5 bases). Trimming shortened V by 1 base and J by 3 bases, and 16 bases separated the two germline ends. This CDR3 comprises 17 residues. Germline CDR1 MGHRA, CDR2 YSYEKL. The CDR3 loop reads CASSQGSARALGNTIYF. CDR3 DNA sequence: TGCGCCAGCAGCCAAGGGTCGGCCAGGGCCCTTGGAAACACCATATATTTT.

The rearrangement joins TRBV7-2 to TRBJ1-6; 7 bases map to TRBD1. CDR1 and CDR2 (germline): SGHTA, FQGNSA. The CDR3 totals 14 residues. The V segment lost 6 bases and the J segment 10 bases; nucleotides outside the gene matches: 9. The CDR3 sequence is CASRGTAPVSPLHF. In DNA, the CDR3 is TGTGCCAGCAGGGGGACAGCTCCAGTCTCACCCCTCCACTTT.

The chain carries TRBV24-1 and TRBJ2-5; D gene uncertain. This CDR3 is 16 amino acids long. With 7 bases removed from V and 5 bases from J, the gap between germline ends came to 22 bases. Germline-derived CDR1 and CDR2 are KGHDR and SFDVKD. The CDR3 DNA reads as TGTGCCACCAGATCAAAGGCGGCAGGTCGTCTGGAGACCCAGTACTTC. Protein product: CATRSKAAGRLETQYF.

CDR3 residues: CASSLGERPTYNEQFF. CDR3 bases: TGCGCCAGCAGCTTGGGGGAGCGACCTACCTACAATGAGCAGTTCTTC. The chain couples TRBV5-1 to TRBJ2-1; tentatively, D is TRBD2 (5 bases). This CDR3 is built from 16 residues. V was clipped by 0 bases and J by 2 bases, with 12 bases between them. CDR1 SGHRS and CDR2 YFSETQ come from the germline V gene.

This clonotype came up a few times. The CDR3 reads CATSRGVTPDGHTTQGSTDTQYF. CDR3 bases: TGTGCCACCAGCAGAGGGGTGACCCCGGACGGACACACCACCCAGGGCTCCACAGATACGCAGTATTTT. V and J are TRBV15 and TRBJ2-3; the D gene is possibly TRBD1 (5 bases). This CDR3 spans 23 amino acids. Germline CDR1 reads LNHNV; CDR2 reads YYDKDF (reference sequence). V was shortened by 1 base and J by 2 bases, with 34 bases between the two germline ends.

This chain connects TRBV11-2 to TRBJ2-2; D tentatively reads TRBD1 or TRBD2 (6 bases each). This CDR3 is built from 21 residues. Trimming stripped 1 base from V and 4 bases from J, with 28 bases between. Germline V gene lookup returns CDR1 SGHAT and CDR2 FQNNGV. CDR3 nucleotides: TGTGCCAGCAGCTTAGTGTGGCGGGACACGGGCAAGACTCTGGGCACCGGGGAGCTGTTTTTT. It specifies CASSLVWRDTGKTLGTGELFF.

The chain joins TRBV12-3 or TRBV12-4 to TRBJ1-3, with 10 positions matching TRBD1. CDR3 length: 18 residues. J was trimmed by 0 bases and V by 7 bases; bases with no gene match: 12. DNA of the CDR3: TGTGCCAGCACCTTTGGGACAGGGGCCATTCTCTCTGGAAACACCATATATTTT. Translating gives CASTFGTGAILSGNTIYF.

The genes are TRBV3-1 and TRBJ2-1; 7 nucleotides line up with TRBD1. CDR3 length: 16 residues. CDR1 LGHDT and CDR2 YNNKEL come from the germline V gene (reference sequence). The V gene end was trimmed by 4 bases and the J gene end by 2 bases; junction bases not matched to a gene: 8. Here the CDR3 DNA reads TGTGCCAGCAGCCCGCGAAGAGGGGGCCCCTACAATGAGCAGTTCTTC. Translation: CASSPRRGGPYNEQFF.